A single T cell receptor (beta chain) is shown here with its context. The sample belongs to a study of OX40 agonist ivuxolimab in advanced cancers. The V gene's germline CDR1 is SNHLY and CDR2 FYNNEI. This CDR3 comprises 16 residues. J was trimmed by 3 bases and V by 8 bases; bases with no gene match: 16. Only in-frame clones appear in the TCRdb table, and some are missing; sequencing was by immunoSEQ multiplex PCR. The sample has tens of thousands of clones, about 88% seen once. This clonotype was obtained from an adult with an advanced solid tumor such as melanoma, head and neck, liver or kidney cancer. Sequences were derived from CD4+ or CD8+ T cells sorted from blood, sampled in a trial of the OX40 agonist ivuxolimab. The V gene is TRBV2, the J gene TRBJ2-7; 7 bases agree with TRBD1. CDR3 sequence: CASERKKQGLSYEQYF. The CDR3 DNA sequence: TGTGCCAGCGAAAGAAAGAAACAGGGGTTGAGCTACGAGCAGTACTTC.